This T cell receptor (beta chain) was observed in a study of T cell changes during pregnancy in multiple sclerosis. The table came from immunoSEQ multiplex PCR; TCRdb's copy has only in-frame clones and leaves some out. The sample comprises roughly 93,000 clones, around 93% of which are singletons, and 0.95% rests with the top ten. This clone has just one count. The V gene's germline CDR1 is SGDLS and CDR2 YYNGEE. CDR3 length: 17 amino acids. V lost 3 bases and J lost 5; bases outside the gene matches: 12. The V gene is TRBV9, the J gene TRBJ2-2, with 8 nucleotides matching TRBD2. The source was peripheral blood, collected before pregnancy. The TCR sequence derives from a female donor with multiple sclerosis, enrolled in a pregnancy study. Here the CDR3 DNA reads TGTGCCAGCAGCGCCCCCCGTGCGGGGGGAAATACCGGGGAGCTGTTTTTT. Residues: CASSAPRAGGNTGELFF.